This T cell receptor (beta chain) was found in a study of cytomegalovirus exposure and HLA in healthy donors. Overall study: Around 190 million T cells yielded some 100 million unique TCR beta sequences, as an earlier analysis found. Most donors, approximately 82% of some 400 genotyped, fell in the Caucasian-associated ancestry cluster.

Points from the study as a whole: Later analysis identified a missense DCLRE1C variant that was linked to TCR beta V- and J-gene trimming.

The PCR had 60 Vbeta and 13 Jbeta primers. Clones were read by immunoSEQ multiplex PCR, and TCRdb kept only the in-frame ones, dropping some. The table records more than 250,000 clones, 70% to 90% of them present only once. The CDR3 extends over 16 amino acids. CDR1 is KGHSH, CDR2 LQKENI, per germline. Trimming pared 2 bases from V and 7 bases from J, leaving 20 bases between. As regards this clone: Its specificity is unknown.

Despite likely unrecorded immune exposures, the donors were nominally healthy at the time of sampling. V is TRBV18 and J is TRBJ1-1, with D perhaps TRBD1 (5 bases). The sample was PBMCs. The receptor comes from a woman between 18 and 29 years old in good health and CMV-seronegative. For the CDR3, the DNA is TGTGCCAGCTCACCATCCCAAATCGGCCGGGGGATTGAAGCTTTCTTT. It encodes CASSPSQIGRGIEAFF.